This TCR beta chain emerged from a study of T cells in Graves' hyperthyroidism and ophthalmopathy. Findings and caveats of the study: Appearing also in blood were most of the thyroid clonotypes expanded above 0.001.

Amplification targeted TCR beta CDR3 regions from RNA transcripts. With the HTBI primer set, the TCR CDR3 went through a first round of RT-PCR. One entry per CDR3 protein, called by TCRdb with MiXCR from the multiplex PCR reads. The sample has more than 350,000 distinct CDR3 sequences, under 15% seen once; the top ten hold about 30%. Germline V CDR1 and CDR2: GTSNPN, SVGIG (reference sequence). The CDR3 extends over 14 amino acids. Trimming pared 3 bases from V and 4 bases from J, leaving 13 bases between. The sample holds a few counts of this clonotype. Its antigen is unidentified. Exclusion of patients followed from uncontrolled infection, other autoimmune disease, pregnancy or lactation. Based on clinical symptoms, serum thyroxine and TRAb, thyroid ultrasound and orbital computed tomography, diagnoses were reached. About 9.4 ml fresh peripheral blood yielded the PBMCs.

The sequence came from a woman in her thirties with Graves' hyperthyroidism. The sequencing sample was made of blood. J is TRBJ2-1 and V is TRBV30; the D is unclear. CDR3 residues: CAWSTRPFYNEQFF. The CDR3 coding sequence is TGTGCCTGGAGCACCCGGCCATTTTACAATGAGCAGTTCTTC.